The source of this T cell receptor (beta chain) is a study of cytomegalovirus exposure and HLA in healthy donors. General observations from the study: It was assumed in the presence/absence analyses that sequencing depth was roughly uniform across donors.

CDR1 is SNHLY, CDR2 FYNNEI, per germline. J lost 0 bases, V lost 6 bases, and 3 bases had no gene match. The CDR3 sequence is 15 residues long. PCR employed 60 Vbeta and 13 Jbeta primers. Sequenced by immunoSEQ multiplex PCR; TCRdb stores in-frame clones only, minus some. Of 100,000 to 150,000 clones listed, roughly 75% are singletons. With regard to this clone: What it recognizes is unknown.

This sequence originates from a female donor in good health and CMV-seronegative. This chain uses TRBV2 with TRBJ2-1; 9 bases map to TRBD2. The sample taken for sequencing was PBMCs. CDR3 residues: CASRNSGSSYNEQFF. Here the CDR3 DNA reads TGTGCCAGCAGGAATAGCGGGAGCTCCTACAATGAGCAGTTCTTC.